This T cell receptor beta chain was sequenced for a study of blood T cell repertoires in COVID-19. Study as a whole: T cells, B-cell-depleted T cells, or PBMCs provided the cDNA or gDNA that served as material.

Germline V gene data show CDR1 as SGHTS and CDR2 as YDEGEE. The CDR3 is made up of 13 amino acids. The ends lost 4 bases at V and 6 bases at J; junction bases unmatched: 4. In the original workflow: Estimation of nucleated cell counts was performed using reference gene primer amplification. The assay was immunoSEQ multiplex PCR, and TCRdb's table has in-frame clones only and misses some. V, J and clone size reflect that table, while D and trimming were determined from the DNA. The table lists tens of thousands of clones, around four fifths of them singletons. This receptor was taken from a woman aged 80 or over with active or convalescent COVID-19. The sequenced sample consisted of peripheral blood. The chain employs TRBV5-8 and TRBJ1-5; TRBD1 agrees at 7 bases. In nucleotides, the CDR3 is TGTGCCAGCAGCCGACAGGGCAGTCAGCCCCAGCATTTT. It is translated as CASSRQGSQPQHF.